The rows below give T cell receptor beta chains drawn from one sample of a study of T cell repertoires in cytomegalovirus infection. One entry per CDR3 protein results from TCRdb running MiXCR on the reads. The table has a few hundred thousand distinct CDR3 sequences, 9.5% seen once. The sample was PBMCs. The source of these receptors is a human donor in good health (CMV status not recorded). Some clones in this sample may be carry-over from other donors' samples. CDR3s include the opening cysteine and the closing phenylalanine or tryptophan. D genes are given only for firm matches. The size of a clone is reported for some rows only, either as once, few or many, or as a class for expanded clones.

CDR3 protein: CASSQEGGTGAFF
CDR3 DNA: TGCGCCAGCAGCCAAGAAGGGGGGACTGGAGCTTTCTTT
J gene: TRBJ1-1
clone size: NA
V gene: TRBV4-3
D gene: NA

CDR3 protein: CASSFPLLAGGYAGELFF
CDR3 DNA: TGTGCCAGTAGTTTCCCCTTACTAGCGGGGGGATATGCCGGGGAGCTGTTTTTT
J gene: TRBJ2-2
clone size: many
V gene: TRBV19
D gene: TRBD2

CDR3 protein: CASSQDFGTGREQYF
CDR3 DNA: TGTGCCAGCAGCCAAGATTTCGGGACAGGGAGGGAGCAGTACTTC
J gene: TRBJ2-7
clone size: NA
V gene: TRBV4-2
D gene: TRBD1

CDR3 protein: CASSLVRTSGATDYEQYF
CDR3 DNA: TGTGCCAGCAGTTTAGTGAGGACTAGCGGAGCCACCGACTACGAGCAGTACTTC
J gene: TRBJ2-7
clone size: few
V gene: TRBV28
D gene: TRBD2

CDR3 protein: CASSHPAASGIGEQYF
CDR3 DNA: TGCGCCAGCAGCCACCCCGCCGCTAGCGGGATCGGCGAGCAGTACTTC
J gene: TRBJ2-7
clone size: NA
V gene: TRBV4-1
D gene: TRBD2

CDR3 protein: CASKFGAFGLREKLFF
CDR3 DNA: TGTGCCAGCAAATTCGGAGCATTTGGCTTACGGGAAAAACTGTTTTTT
J gene: TRBJ1-4
clone size: few
V gene: TRBV2
D gene: NA

CDR3 protein: CASSLGGEISYEQYF
CDR3 DNA: TGTGCCAGCAGCTTAGGAGGGGAAATCTCCTACGAGCAGTACTTC
J gene: TRBJ2-7
clone size: many
V gene: TRBV7-2
D gene: NA

CDR3 protein: CASSQGPAGVFRTEAFF
CDR3 DNA: TGCGCCAGCAGCCAAGGACCGGCGGGGGTCTTTAGGACTGAAGCTTTCTTT
J gene: TRBJ1-1
clone size: few
V gene: TRBV4-1
D gene: NA

CDR3 protein: CASSSHRAFEQYF
CDR3 DNA: TGTGCCAGCAGCTCTCATCGAGCCTTTGAGCAGTACTTC
J gene: TRBJ2-7
clone size: few
V gene: TRBV7-9
D gene: NA

CDR3 protein: CASRDRTGGRNTEAFF
CDR3 DNA: TGTGCCAGCAGGGACAGGACAGGGGGCCGGAACACTGAAGCTTTCTTT
J gene: TRBJ1-1
clone size: NA
V gene: TRBV6-6
D gene: TRBD1

CDR3 protein: CASSAPGQGAYGYTF
CDR3 DNA: TGTGCCAGCAGTGCACCGGGACAGGGGGCCTATGGCTACACCTTC
J gene: TRBJ1-2
clone size: NA
V gene: TRBV27
D gene: TRBD1

CDR3 protein: CASSHQQGTSTDTQYF
CDR3 DNA: TGCGCCAGCAGCCACCAACAGGGAACTAGCACAGATACGCAGTATTTT
J gene: TRBJ2-3
clone size: NA
V gene: TRBV4-3
D gene: NA

CDR3 protein: CASTRQGAGDTEAFF
CDR3 DNA: TGTGCCAGCACGAGACAGGGGGCTGGGGACACTGAAGCTTTCTTT
J gene: TRBJ1-1
clone size: few
V gene: TRBV6-1
D gene: TRBD1

CDR3 protein: CASSVAGGSNEQFF
CDR3 DNA: TGTGCCAGCAGCGTAGCGGGGGGTAGCAATGAGCAGTTCTTC
J gene: TRBJ2-1
clone size: many
V gene: TRBV7-2
D gene: TRBD2

CDR3 protein: CATSDPATGTGELFF
CDR3 DNA: TGTGCCACCAGTGATCCTGCTACGGGTACCGGGGAGCTGTTTTTT
J gene: TRBJ2-2
clone size: many
V gene: TRBV24-1
D gene: NA

CDR3 protein: CASSLGAGVYYGYTF
CDR3 DNA: TGTGCCAGCAGCTTAGGGGCAGGGGTTTACTATGGCTACACCTTC
J gene: TRBJ1-2
clone size: many
V gene: TRBV7-2
D gene: NA

CDR3 protein: CASSSQDRGTFSNQPQHF
CDR3 DNA: TGTGCCAGCAGCTCGCAGGACAGGGGTACGTTTAGCAATCAGCCCCAGCATTTT
J gene: TRBJ1-5
clone size: few
V gene: TRBV7-8
D gene: TRBD1

CDR3 protein: CSAGGGGNYYEQYF
CDR3 DNA: TGCAGTGCCGGGGGGGGGGGTAACTACTACGAGCAGTACTTC
J gene: TRBJ2-7
clone size: few
V gene: TRBV20-1
D gene: TRBD2

CDR3 protein: CASIRPQIGPTTGELFF
CDR3 DNA: TGTGCCAGCATCCGCCCCCAGATCGGACCGACCACCGGGGAGCTGTTTTTT
J gene: TRBJ2-2
clone size: few
V gene: TRBV7-8
D gene: NA

CDR3 protein: CASSQVKGGGVSYGYTF
CDR3 DNA: TGCGCCAGCAGCCAAGTGAAGGGCGGGGGGGTTAGCTATGGCTACACCTTC
J gene: TRBJ1-2
clone size: many
V gene: TRBV4-3
D gene: NA

CDR3 protein: CASSYAPLVYEQYF
CDR3 DNA: TGTGCCAGCAGTTACGCACCGCTAGTCTACGAGCAGTACTTC
J gene: TRBJ2-7
clone size: NA
V gene: TRBV6-8
D gene: NA

CDR3 protein: CSAKKGDGLSNEQFF
CDR3 DNA: TGCAGTGCTAAAAAGGGGGACGGACTCTCCAATGAGCAGTTCTTC
J gene: TRBJ2-1
clone size: many
V gene: TRBV20-1
D gene: NA

CDR3 protein: CASSKSGSSTYEQYF
CDR3 DNA: TGTGCCAGCAGCAAAAGCGGGAGTTCCACCTACGAGCAGTACTTC
J gene: TRBJ2-7
clone size: few
V gene: TRBV9
D gene: TRBD2

CDR3 protein: CAISESRQARVYEQYF
CDR3 DNA: TGTGCCATCAGTGAATCCAGACAGGCCCGCGTCTACGAGCAGTACTTC
J gene: TRBJ2-7
clone size: few
V gene: TRBV10-3
D gene: NA

CDR3 protein: CASSPRTGLRQPQHF
CDR3 DNA: TGTGCCAGCAGTCCCAGGACAGGGCTAAGGCAGCCCCAGCATTTT
J gene: TRBJ1-5
clone size: NA
V gene: TRBV28
D gene: TRBD1

CDR3 protein: CAWRVPGGTGELFF
CDR3 DNA: TGTGCCTGGAGGGTACCTGGCGGCACCGGGGAGCTGTTTTTT
J gene: TRBJ2-2
clone size: NA
V gene: TRBV30
D gene: NA

CDR3 protein: CASSPRQGLSSYEQYF
CDR3 DNA: TGTGCCAGCAGCCCCCGACAGGGCCTAAGCTCCTACGAGCAGTACTTC
J gene: TRBJ2-7
clone size: few
V gene: TRBV7-9
D gene: TRBD1

CDR3 protein: CASRSDADTQYF
CDR3 DNA: TGTGCCAGCAGGTCAGATGCAGATACGCAGTATTTT
J gene: TRBJ2-3
clone size: many
V gene: TRBV7-9
D gene: NA

CDR3 protein: CASRITESIYNEQFF
CDR3 DNA: TGTGCCAGCAGAATTACAGAAAGTATTTACAATGAGCAGTTCTTC
J gene: TRBJ2-1
clone size: many
V gene: TRBV2
D gene: NA

CDR3 protein: CASSLVGRGNGYTF
CDR3 DNA: TGTGCCAGCAGTTTAGTTGGCAGGGGCAATGGCTACACCTTC
J gene: TRBJ1-2
clone size: few
V gene: TRBV27
D gene: NA

CDR3 protein: CASSLGLGGQGIQAFF
CDR3 DNA: TGTGCCAGCAGCCTAGGCTTGGGGGGCCAGGGGATCCAAGCTTTCTTT
J gene: TRBJ1-1
clone size: few
V gene: TRBV7-6
D gene: NA

CDR3 protein: CASSLSPIGVVEQYF
CDR3 DNA: TGTGCCAGCAGCTTAAGTCCAATCGGGGTCGTCGAGCAGTACTTC
J gene: TRBJ2-7
clone size: few
V gene: TRBV7-2
D gene: NA

CDR3 protein: CASNPTGSREKLFF
CDR3 DNA: TGTGCCAGTAACCCGACAGGGAGTCGGGAAAAACTGTTTTTT
J gene: TRBJ1-4
clone size: few
V gene: TRBV19
D gene: TRBD1

CDR3 protein: CASRPDREGNQPQHF
CDR3 DNA: TGTGCCAGCAGACCGGACAGGGAGGGGAATCAGCCCCAGCATTTT
J gene: TRBJ1-5
clone size: NA
V gene: TRBV6-2/TRBV6-3
D gene: TRBD1

CDR3 protein: CAGTKQGQRTGELFF
CDR3 DNA: TGTGCCGGAACGAAACAGGGGCAAAGGACCGGGGAGCTGTTTTTT
J gene: TRBJ2-2
clone size: few
V gene: TRBV19
D gene: TRBD1

CDR3 protein: CASISPLRGAFF
CDR3 DNA: TGTGCCAGCATCTCGCCTTTGAGGGGCGCTTTCTTT
J gene: TRBJ1-1
clone size: few
V gene: TRBV6-2/TRBV6-3
D gene: NA

CDR3 protein: CASSQVSTGELFF
CDR3 DNA: TGCGCCAGCAGCCAAGTCTCCACCGGGGAGCTGTTTTTT
J gene: TRBJ2-2
clone size: few
V gene: TRBV4-3
D gene: NA